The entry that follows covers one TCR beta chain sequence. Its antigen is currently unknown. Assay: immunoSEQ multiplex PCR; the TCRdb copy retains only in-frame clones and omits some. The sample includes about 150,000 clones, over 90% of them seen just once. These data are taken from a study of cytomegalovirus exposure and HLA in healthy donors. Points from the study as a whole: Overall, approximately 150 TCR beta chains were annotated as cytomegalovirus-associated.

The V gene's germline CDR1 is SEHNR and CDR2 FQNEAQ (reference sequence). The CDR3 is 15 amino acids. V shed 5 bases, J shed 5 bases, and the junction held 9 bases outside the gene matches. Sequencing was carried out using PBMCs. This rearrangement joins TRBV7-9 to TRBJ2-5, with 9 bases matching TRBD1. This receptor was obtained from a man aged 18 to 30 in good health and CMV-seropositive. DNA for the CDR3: TGTGCCAGCAGCGCCAGGGACAGGGTGATTGAGACCCAGTACTTC. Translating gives CASSARDRVIETQYF. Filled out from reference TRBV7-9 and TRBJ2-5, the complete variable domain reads DTGVSQNPRHKITKRGQNVTFRCDPISEHNRLYWYRQTLGQGPEFLTYFQNEAQLEKSRLLSDRFSAERPKGSFSTLEIQRTEQGDSAMYLCASSARDRVIETQYFGPGTRLLVL.